The clone carrying this TCR beta chain was counted a few times. Its antigen is unknown. The CDR3 length is 13 residues. Looked up from germline, CDR1 is KGHSH and CDR2 is LQKENI. Trimming took 5 bases from V and 1 from J, leaving 8 bases between them. The sample comes from a study of T cells after yellow fever vaccination. As for the study in general: In the case of low-cell-number fractions, SMART-Seq v4 Ultra Low Input was used for preparation.

5'RACE template switching produced TCR cDNA carrying a universal primer site and UMIs. TCRdb recomputed calls from the 5' RACE reads with MiXCR, one row per CDR3 protein. Here the sample spans 300,000 to 350,000 distinct CDR3 sequences, around 8.1% being singletons. General observations from the study: Among all clonotypes, a small share was observed in both CD4 and CD8 compartments.

V is TRBV18 and J is TRBJ2-5; D ambiguous. The origin of this receptor is a man younger than 30 who received the YFV17D yellow fever vaccine. The source material was PBMCs, sampled 35 to 50 days after the first yellow fever vaccination. The CDR3 protein is CASSTDLQETQYF. In DNA form, the CDR3 reads TGTGCCAGCTCAACGGACCTCCAAGAGACCCAGTACTTC.